This T cell receptor beta chain was captured in a study of shared clonotypes between healthy human individuals. Repertoires were generated with immunoSEQ multiplex PCR, while TCRdb's copy carries only in-frame clones and drops some. Of 2 million or so clones detected, around 96% appear once; the ten largest clones hold 0.9% to 1.4%. The CDR3 length is 14 residues. Germline CDR1 is GTSNPN and CDR2 is SVGIG (reference sequence). The V end was cut by 3 bases, the J end by 0 bases, with 10 bases between. CD8 cells classed as naive were CD45RO-negative and positively selected for CCR7, excluding terminally differentiated effector memory CD45RA+ cells. This clone was counted a few times.

Source material: naive CD8+ T cells sorted from blood. The clonotype originates from a man younger than 30 in good health. V and J are TRBV30 and TRBJ2-3; D call uncertain. Here the CDR3 DNA reads TGTGCCTGGAGCCCCTCCCCTAGCACAGATACGCAGTATTTT. Amino acids: CAWSPSPSTDTQYF.